These T cell receptor beta chains were read from a single sample in a study of blood T cell repertoires in COVID-19. Here immunoSEQ multiplex PCR was the method, and the copy in TCRdb shows in-frame clones only, minus some. The sample records 200,000 or so clones, roughly four fifths being singletons. The material sequenced was peripheral blood. These receptors originate from a human donor with acute or convalescent COVID-19. The donor label of this sample is uncertain. CDR3s include the opening cysteine and the closing phenylalanine or tryptophan. The order of the fields is CDR3 protein, V gene, J gene.

CDR3: CAISATQGVTGNTIYF
V: TRBV10-3
J: TRBJ1-3

CDR3: CASSTDRDTEAFF
V: TRBV19
J: TRBJ1-1

CDR3: CASSFTGNNSPLHF
V: TRBV7-6
J: TRBJ1-6

CDR3: CASSPAGQGASEKLFF
V: TRBV11-1
J: TRBJ1-4

CDR3: CASLLTVTSGNTIYF
V: TRBV6-5
J: TRBJ1-3

CDR3: CASKGAPGAVDYGYTF
V: TRBV2
J: TRBJ1-2

CDR3: CASSEQGAWGYTF
V: TRBV2
J: TRBJ1-2

CDR3: CASSLSGVGSPLHF
V: TRBV7-8
J: TRBJ1-6

CDR3: CASSYGQLNQPQHF
V: TRBV6-6
J: TRBJ1-5

CDR3: CASSFGTSGIRGPSYEQYF
V: TRBV27
J: TRBJ2-7

CDR3: CASRGTLPSYEQYF
V: TRBV28
J: TRBJ2-7

CDR3: CASSLEETRNNEQFF
V: TRBV18
J: TRBJ2-1

CDR3: CASRYEQYF
V: TRBV27
J: TRBJ2-7

CDR3: CASSNNMNTEAFF
V: TRBV7-9
J: TRBJ1-1

CDR3: CASSSGSYNSPLHF
V: TRBV27
J: TRBJ1-6

CDR3: CASSRQVLSEAFF
V: TRBV28
J: TRBJ1-1

CDR3: CATSREGGRITDTQYF
V: TRBV15
J: TRBJ2-3

CDR3: CASSRRDTGELFF
V: TRBV12-3/TRBV12-4
J: TRBJ2-2

CDR3: CASSPRTAPGYYTF
V: TRBV27
J: TRBJ1-2

CDR3: CATSDPSGSYNEQFF
V: TRBV24-1
J: TRBJ2-1

CDR3: CAWSVTGSNQPQHF
V: TRBV30
J: TRBJ1-5

CDR3: CASSLQNEQFF
V: TRBV5-1
J: TRBJ2-1

CDR3: CASSLRRQGNYGYTF
V: TRBV27
J: TRBJ1-2

CDR3: CSVAGSIGPYGYTF
V: TRBV29-1
J: TRBJ1-2

CDR3: CASSPLQVGTGSPLHF
V: TRBV27
J: TRBJ1-6

CDR3: CSAPPFGYTF
V: TRBV20-1
J: TRBJ1-2

CDR3: CASSRLAGGSTMDEQFF
V: TRBV5-8
J: TRBJ2-1

CDR3: CASIRSGRGFHGELFF
V: TRBV6-6
J: TRBJ2-2

CDR3: CASTPVGGGPPTQYF
V: TRBV5-1
J: TRBJ2-3

CDR3: CASSLTGGLGVNEQFF
V: TRBV3-1/TRBV3-2
J: TRBJ2-1

CDR3: CASSLTSGKHEQYF
V: TRBV14
J: TRBJ2-7

CDR3: CASSVGGFDTGELFF
V: TRBV9
J: TRBJ2-2

CDR3: CAWSVGGAYSNQPQHF
V: TRBV30
J: TRBJ1-5

CDR3: CASRPQTGANEKLFF
V: TRBV2
J: TRBJ1-4

CDR3: CASSQESWREAEQFF
V: TRBV4-2
J: TRBJ2-1

CDR3: CASSLRLSRREAVQETQYF
V: TRBV7-9
J: TRBJ2-5

CDR3: CASSLDWAYEQYF
V: TRBV5-8
J: TRBJ2-7

CDR3: CASSLAGTGGKNIQYF
V: TRBV7-3
J: TRBJ2-4

CDR3: CASSPGTGLAGVSYEQYF
V: TRBV19
J: TRBJ2-7

CDR3: CASSDTGGNTEAFF
V: TRBV9
J: TRBJ1-1

CDR3: CASSHGGDSTDTQYF
V: TRBV19
J: TRBJ2-3